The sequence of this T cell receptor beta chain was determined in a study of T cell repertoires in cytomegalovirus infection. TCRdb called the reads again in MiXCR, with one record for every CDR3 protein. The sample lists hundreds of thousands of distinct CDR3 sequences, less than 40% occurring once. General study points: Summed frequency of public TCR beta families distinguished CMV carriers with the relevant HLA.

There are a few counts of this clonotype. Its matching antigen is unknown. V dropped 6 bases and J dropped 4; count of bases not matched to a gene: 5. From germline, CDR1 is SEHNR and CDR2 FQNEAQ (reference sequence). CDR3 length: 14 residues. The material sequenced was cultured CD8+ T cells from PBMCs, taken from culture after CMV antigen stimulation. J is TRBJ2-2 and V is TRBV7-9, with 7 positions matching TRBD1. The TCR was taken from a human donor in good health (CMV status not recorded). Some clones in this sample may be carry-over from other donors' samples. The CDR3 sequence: CASRQEGATGELFF. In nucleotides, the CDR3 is TGTGCCAGCAGGCAAGAGGGGGCCACCGGGGAGCTGTTTTTT.